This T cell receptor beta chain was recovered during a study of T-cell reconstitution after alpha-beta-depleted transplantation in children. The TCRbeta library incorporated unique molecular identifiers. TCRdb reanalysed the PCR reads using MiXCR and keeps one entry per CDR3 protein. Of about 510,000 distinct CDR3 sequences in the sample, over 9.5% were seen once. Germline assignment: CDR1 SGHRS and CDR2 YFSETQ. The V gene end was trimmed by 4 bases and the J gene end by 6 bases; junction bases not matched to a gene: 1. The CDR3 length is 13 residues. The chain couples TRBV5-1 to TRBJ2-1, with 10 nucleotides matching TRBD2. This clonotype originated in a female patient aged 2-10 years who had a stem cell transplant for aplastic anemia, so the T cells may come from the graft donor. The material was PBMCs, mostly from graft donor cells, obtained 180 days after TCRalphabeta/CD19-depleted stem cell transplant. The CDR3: CASSASGSNEQFF. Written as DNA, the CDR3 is TGCGCCAGCAGCGCTAGCGGGAGCAATGAGCAGTTCTTC.